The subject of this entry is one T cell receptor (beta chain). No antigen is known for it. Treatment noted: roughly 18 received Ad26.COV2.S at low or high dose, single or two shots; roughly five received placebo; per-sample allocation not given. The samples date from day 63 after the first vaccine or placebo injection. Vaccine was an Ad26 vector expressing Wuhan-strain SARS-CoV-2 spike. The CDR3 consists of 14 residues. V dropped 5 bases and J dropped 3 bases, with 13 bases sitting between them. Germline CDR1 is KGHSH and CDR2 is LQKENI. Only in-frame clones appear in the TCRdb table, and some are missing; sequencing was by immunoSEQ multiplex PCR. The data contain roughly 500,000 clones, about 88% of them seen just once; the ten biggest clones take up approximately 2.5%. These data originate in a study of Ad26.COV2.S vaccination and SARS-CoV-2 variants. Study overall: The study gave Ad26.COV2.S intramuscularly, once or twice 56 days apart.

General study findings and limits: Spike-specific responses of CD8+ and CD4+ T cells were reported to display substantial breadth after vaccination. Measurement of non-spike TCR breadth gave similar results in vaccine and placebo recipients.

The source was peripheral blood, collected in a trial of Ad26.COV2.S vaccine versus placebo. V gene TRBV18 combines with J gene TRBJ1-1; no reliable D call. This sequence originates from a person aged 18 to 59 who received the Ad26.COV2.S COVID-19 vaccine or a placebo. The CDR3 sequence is CASSSDLSDTEAFF. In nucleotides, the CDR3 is TGTGCCAGCTCATCAGACCTGTCGGACACTGAAGCTTTCTTT.